A selection of T cell receptor beta chains follows, all from one sample in a study of Graves' ophthalmopathy and Graves' hyperthyroidism. TCRdb re-called the multiplex PCR reads with MiXCR, one entry per CDR3 protein. This table holds hundreds of thousands of distinct CDR3 sequences, around a fifth found once. The specimen was peripheral blood. The receptors come from a woman between 50 and 59 years old with Graves' ophthalmopathy. Both conserved end residues are part of each CDR3. D genes are given only for firm matches. A clone size is listed for some rows: how often the clone was seen (once, few, many), or a class if it is expanded.

>TRBV7-8|many|TRBD2|TRBJ2-7
TGTGCCAGCAGCTCCCGGACTAGCGGGGCGCAGTACTTC
CASSSRTSGAQYF
>TRBV7-2|many|NA|TRBJ1-2
TGTGCCAGCAGCTTAGACAGATCTAACTATGGCTACACCTTC
CASSLDRSNYGYTF
>TRBV5-6|many|TRBD1|TRBJ1-6
TGTGCCAGCAGCTTGAGGACAGGGGAATCACCCCTCCACTTT
CASSLRTGESPLHF
>TRBV20-1|many|NA|TRBJ2-7
TGCAGTGCTAGCCCCAAAAGCGAGCAGTACTTC
CSASPKSEQYF
>TRBV27|NA|TRBD2|TRBJ2-7
TGTGCCAGCAGCCAGGGAGGGCACTACGAGCAGTACTTC
CASSQGGHYEQYF
>TRBV15|NA|NA|TRBJ2-7
TGTGCCACCAGCGGGAGCCGGTACGAGCAGTACTTC
CATSGSRYEQYF
>TRBV30|few|NA|TRBJ2-5
TGTGCCTGGAGCAAACAGATTTGGGATGAGACCCAGTACTTC
CAWSKQIWDETQYF
>TRBV9|few|NA|TRBJ1-1
TGTGCCAGCAGCCCAGGAGACGACACTGAAGCTTTCTTT
CASSPGDDTEAFF
>TRBV28|once|NA|TRBJ2-7
TGTGCCAGCAGTGGGGACTCGCCCTACGAGCAGTACTTC
CASSGDSPYEQYF
>TRBV18|NA|NA|TRBJ2-7
TGTGCCAGCTCGGCGGCTTTGGGGAACGAGCAGTACTTC
CASSAALGNEQYF
>TRBV10-3|many|TRBD1|TRBJ1-1
TGTGCCATCAGTGAATCCGACAGGGGTGGCACTGAAGCTTTCTTT
CAISESDRGGTEAFF
>TRBV7-2|many|NA|TRBJ2-2
TGTGCCAGCAGCTTATCGACCGCGAATTGGGGCACCGGGGAGCTGTTTTTT
CASSLSTANWGTGELFF
>TRBV12-3/TRBV12-4|many|TRBD1|TRBJ2-5
TGTGCCAGCAGTTCGACAGGGGTAGAGACCCAGTACTTC
CASSSTGVETQYF
>TRBV19|many|NA|TRBJ2-6
TGTGCCAGTAGTATAAAGGTGGGCAGCCCCTCTGGGGCCAACGTCCTGACTTTC
CASSIKVGSPSGANVLTF
>TRBV4-1|many|TRBD2|TRBJ2-5
TGCGCCAGCAGCCCGACTAGCGGGACGCTCCAAGAGACCCAGTACTTC
CASSPTSGTLQETQYF
>TRBV6-2/TRBV6-3|NA|TRBD1|TRBJ2-1
TGTGCCAGCAGTTATCGGACAGGGTCCCCCTACAATGAGCAGTTCTTC
CASSYRTGSPYNEQFF
>TRBV11-1|once|TRBD1|TRBJ1-1
TGTGCCAGCAGCTTGGTACAGGGGTGGGGGGCCACTGAAGCTTTCTTT
CASSLVQGWGATEAFF
>TRBV5-1|NA|NA|TRBJ2-7
TGCGCCAGCAGCCCCCCTACCAGAACCTACGAGCAGTACTTC
CASSPPTRTYEQYF
>TRBV19|many|NA|TRBJ1-1
TGTGCCAGTAGTCTCCGCCTCAACACTGAAGCTTTCTTT
CASSLRLNTEAFF
>TRBV30|many|NA|TRBJ2-7
TGTGCCTGGAGTGTTGGATCAAAGCAGTCCTACGAGCAGTACTTC
CAWSVGSKQSYEQYF
>TRBV12-3/TRBV12-4|many|NA|TRBJ2-3
TGTGCCAGCAGTTTGGAGTGGGGCTACACAGATACGCAGTATTTT
CASSLEWGYTDTQYF
>TRBV28|NA|NA|TRBJ1-1
TGTGCCACCACCGTCTGGCAGCGCGAAGCTTTCTTT
CATTVWQREAFF
>TRBV10-3|many|TRBD2|TRBJ2-1
TGTGCCATCACTAGCGGGAGGGTGGATGAGCAGTTCTTC
CAITSGRVDEQFF
>TRBV5-4|many|NA|TRBJ2-4
TGTGCCAGCAGCTTGAGTGGACTAGCCAAAAACATTCAGTACTTC
CASSLSGLAKNIQYF
>TRBV4-2|few|TRBD2|TRBJ2-7
TGTGCCAGCAGCCCGGGGGGGGGGACTAATGTCCGTGAGCAGTACTTC
CASSPGGGTNVREQYF
>TRBV7-8|many|NA|TRBJ1-5
TGTGCCAGCAGCTTAGGCGACAGAAGGAGCAATCAGCCCCAGCATTTT
CASSLGDRRSNQPQHF
>TRBV28|NA|NA|TRBJ1-4
TGTGCCAGCAGTCCCCACGGGCAGAATCTTAATGAAAAACTGTTTTTT
CASSPHGQNLNEKLFF
>TRBV15|NA|TRBD1|TRBJ2-7
TGTGCCACCAGCAGAGATAGCCTTACAGGGGGAGACCCCTACGAGCGGTACTTC
CATSRDSLTGGDPYERYF
>TRBV7-8|many|NA|TRBJ1-1
TGTGCCAGCAGCCAACGGGAGAACACTGAAGCTTTCTTT
CASSQRENTEAFF
>TRBV27|NA|NA|TRBJ1-1
TGTGCCAGCAGTTTATTTGGGGGGCGCCCCACTGAAGCTTTCTTT
CASSLFGGRPTEAFF
>TRBV7-6|many|TRBD2|TRBJ2-7
TGTGCCAGCAGCCCGGGACTAGCGGGGATCTACGAGCAGTACTTC
CASSPGLAGIYEQYF
>TRBV12-3/TRBV12-4|NA|TRBD1|TRBJ2-7
TGTGCCAGCAATATACAGGGGTCAAACGAGCAGTACTTC
CASNIQGSNEQYF
>TRBV6-5|NA|NA|TRBJ2-5
TGTGCCAGCAGTTATAACGGGTTCGGGGGCCCAGAGACCCAGTACTTC
CASSYNGFGGPETQYF
>TRBV28|NA|NA|TRBJ1-5
TGTGCCAGCAAATGGCAGGGTTCGGAACAGCCCCAGCATTTT
CASKWQGSEQPQHF
>TRBV20-1|many|NA|TRBJ2-7
TGCAGTGCTTTCCCGGACGGGGCGGGGAGCTACGAGCAGTACTTC
CSAFPDGAGSYEQYF
>TRBV28|many|TRBD2|TRBJ2-7
TGTGCCAGCAGTCTCAGTCTGGCGGGAGGGCCGTTCGAGCAGTACTTC
CASSLSLAGGPFEQYF
>TRBV11-2|NA|TRBD2|TRBJ2-7
TGTGCCAGCAGCTTCGGGCGCAAGCGGGGGGCCTACGAGCAGTACTTC
CASSFGRKRGAYEQYF